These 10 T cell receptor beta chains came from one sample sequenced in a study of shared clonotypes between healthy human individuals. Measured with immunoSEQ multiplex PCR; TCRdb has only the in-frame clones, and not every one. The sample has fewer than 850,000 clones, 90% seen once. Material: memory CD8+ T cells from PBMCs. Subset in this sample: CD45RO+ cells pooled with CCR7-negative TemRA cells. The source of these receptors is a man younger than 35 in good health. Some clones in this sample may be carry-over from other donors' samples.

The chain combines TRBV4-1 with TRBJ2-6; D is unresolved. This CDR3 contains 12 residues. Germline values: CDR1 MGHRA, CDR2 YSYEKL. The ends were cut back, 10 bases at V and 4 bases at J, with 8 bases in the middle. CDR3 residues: CATSPGANVLTF. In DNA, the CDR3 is TGCGCCACCTCACCCGGGGCCAACGTCCTGACTTTC.

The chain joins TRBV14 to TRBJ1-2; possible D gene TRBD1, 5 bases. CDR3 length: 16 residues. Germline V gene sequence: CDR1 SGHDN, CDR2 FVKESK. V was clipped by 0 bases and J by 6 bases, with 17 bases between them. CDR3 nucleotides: TGTGCCAGCAGCCAAGATTATAGCCGGGGGTACGATGGCTACACCTTC. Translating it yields CASSQDYSRGYDGYTF.

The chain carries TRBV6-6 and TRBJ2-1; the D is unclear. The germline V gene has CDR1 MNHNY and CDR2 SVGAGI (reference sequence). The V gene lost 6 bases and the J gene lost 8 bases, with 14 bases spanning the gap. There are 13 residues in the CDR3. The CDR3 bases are TGTGCCAGCAGCCCAAGCCTCTCCGATGAGCAGTTCTTC. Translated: CASSPSLSDEQFF.

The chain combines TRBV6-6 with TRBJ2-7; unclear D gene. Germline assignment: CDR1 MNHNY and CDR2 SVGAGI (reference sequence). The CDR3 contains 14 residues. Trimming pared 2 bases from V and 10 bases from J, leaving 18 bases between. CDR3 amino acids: CASSYPPPIVRQYF. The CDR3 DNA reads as TGTGCCAGCAGTTACCCCCCCCCGATAGTCCGCCAGTACTTC.

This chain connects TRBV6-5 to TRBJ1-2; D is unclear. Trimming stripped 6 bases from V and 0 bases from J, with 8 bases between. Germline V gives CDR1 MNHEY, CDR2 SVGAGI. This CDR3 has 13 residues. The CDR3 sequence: CASSPEANYGYTF. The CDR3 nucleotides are TGTGCCAGCAGCCCGGAAGCTAACTATGGCTACACCTTC.

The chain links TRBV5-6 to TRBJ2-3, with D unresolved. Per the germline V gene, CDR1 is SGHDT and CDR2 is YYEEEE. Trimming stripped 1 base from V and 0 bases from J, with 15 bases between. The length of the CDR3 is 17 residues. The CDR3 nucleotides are TGTGCCAGCAGCTTGATATCTGGTGACACTAGCACAGATACGCAGTATTTT. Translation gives CASSLISGDTSTDTQYF.

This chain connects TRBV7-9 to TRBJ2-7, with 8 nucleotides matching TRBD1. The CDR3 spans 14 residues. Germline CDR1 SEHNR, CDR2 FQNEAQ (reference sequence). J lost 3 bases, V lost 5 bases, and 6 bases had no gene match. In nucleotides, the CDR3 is TGTGCCAGCAGCCCCCGGGACAGGTTCTACGAGCAGTACTTC. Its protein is CASSPRDRFYEQYF.

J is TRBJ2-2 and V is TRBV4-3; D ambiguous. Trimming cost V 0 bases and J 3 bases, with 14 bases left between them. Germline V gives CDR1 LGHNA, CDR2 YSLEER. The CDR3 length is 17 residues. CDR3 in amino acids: CASSQEVGRWDTGELFF. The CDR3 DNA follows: TGCGCCAGCAGCCAAGAGGTGGGCCGGTGGGACACCGGGGAGCTGTTTTTT.

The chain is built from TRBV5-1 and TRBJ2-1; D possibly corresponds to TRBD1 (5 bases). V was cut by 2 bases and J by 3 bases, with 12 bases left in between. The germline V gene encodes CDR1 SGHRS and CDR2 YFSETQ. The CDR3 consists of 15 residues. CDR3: CASSLTDRFYNEQFF. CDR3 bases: TGCGCCAGCAGCTTAACCGACAGATTCTACAATGAGCAGTTCTTC.

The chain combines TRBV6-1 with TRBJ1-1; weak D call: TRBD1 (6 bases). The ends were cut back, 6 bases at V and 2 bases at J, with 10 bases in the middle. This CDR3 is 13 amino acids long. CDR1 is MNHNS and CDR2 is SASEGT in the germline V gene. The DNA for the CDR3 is TGTGCCAGCAGCTCCGGGACAAACACTGAAGCTTTCTTT. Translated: CASSSGTNTEAFF.